These 22 T cell receptor beta chains came from one sample sequenced in a study of monozygotic twins with inflammatory bowel disease. TCRdb reanalyzed the 5' RACE reads and collapses them to one entry per CDR3 protein, without DNA. The record lists around 380,000 distinct CDR3 sequences, of which the ten most abundant hold approximately 2.3%. Source material: blood. All receptors come from a human donor with ulcerative colitis or Crohn's disease, or a healthy co-twin of an affected twin (not recorded which).

The rearrangement uses TRBV5-4 and TRBJ2-3; TCRdb's D call, TRBD1, is unchecked because there is no DNA. Per germline, CDR1 SGHNT and CDR2 YYREEE (reference sequence). There are 15 residues in the CDR3. The CDR3: CASSFDRTSTDTQYF. Drawing the rest from reference TRBV5-4 and TRBJ2-3, the complete variable domain is ETGVTQSPTHLIKTRGQQVTLRCSSQSGHNTVSWYQQALGQGPQFIFQYYREEENGRGNFPPRFSGLQFPNYSSELNVNALELDDSALYLCASSFDRTSTDTQYFGPGTRLTVL.

V usage is TRBV18 and J usage is TRBJ2-5. Germline V gene lookup returns CDR1 KGHSH and CDR2 LQKENI. The CDR3 is 13 amino acids. The CDR3 sequence: CASATGNLETQYF.

The chain employs TRBV5-1 and TRBJ2-2. The CDR3 spans 14 residues. In germline, CDR1 is SGHRS, CDR2 YFSETQ. The CDR3 loop reads CASSFNGDTGELFF.

The chain links TRBV4-1 to TRBJ1-4; TCRdb selects TRBD1, and the lack of DNA leaves this call unchecked. The germline V gene has CDR1 MGHRA and CDR2 YSYEKL. CDR3 length: 15 amino acids. The CDR3 here is CASSPGQATNEKLFF.

This chain joins TRBV5-1 and TRBJ2-1; the TRBD2 assignment by TCRdb is unverifiable without DNA. The CDR3 is 15 amino acids. From germline, CDR1 is SGHRS and CDR2 YFSETQ. CDR3 residues: CASSSRLAGLNEQFF.

The chain couples TRBV4-3 to TRBJ2-3; absent DNA, TCRdb's TRBD1 call cannot be checked. Germline V gives CDR1 LGHNA, CDR2 YSLEER. The CDR3 is 16 residues long. The CDR3 is CASSQGGGGSPDTQYF.

The chain couples TRBV11-2 to TRBJ1-6; without DNA, the TCRdb call of TRBD1 cannot be checked. Germline CDR1 reads SGHAT; CDR2 reads FQNNGV. The CDR3 runs 15 residues. The CDR3 sequence is CASSLDRTGNSPLHF.

This rearrangement joins TRBV7-9 to TRBJ2-7; there is no DNA to check the TCRdb D call of TRBD1. The CDR3 loop spans 11 amino acids. Germline V lookup: CDR1 SEHNR, CDR2 FQNEAQ (reference sequence). CDR3 residues: CASSNAGEQYF.

The chain uses TRBV4-3 and TRBJ2-3; TCRdb gives TRBD2 as the D gene, but with no DNA this cannot be confirmed. This CDR3 spans 16 amino acids. Germline lookup yields CDR1 LGHNA and CDR2 YSLEER. The CDR3 protein is CASSQEAGGSGDTQYF.

The V and J genes are TRBV28 and TRBJ1-2. This CDR3 contains 16 residues. The germline V gene encodes CDR1 MDHEN and CDR2 SYDVKM. The CDR3 loop reads CATLISGGGVNYGYTF.

The genes are TRBV19 and TRBJ2-1. Germline V gene data show CDR1 as LNHDA and CDR2 as SQIVND (reference sequence). This CDR3 contains 14 residues. The chain's CDR3 is CASSMYDPNNEQFF.

V usage is TRBV5-4 and J usage is TRBJ2-2; TCRdb's D gene call, TRBD1, goes unchecked for lack of DNA. Germline CDR1 is SGHNT and CDR2 is YYREEE (reference sequence). The CDR3 length is 16 residues. CDR3 sequence: CASSQAGTAPTGELFF.

The V and J genes are TRBV2 and TRBJ1-1. The CDR3 contains 13 residues. Germline CDR1 and CDR2: SNHLY and FYNNEI. The CDR3 sequence: CATIAPGYGEAFF.

The genes are TRBV7-3 and TRBJ2-1; without DNA, the TCRdb call of TRBD2 cannot be checked. This CDR3 spans 13 amino acids. Germline V CDR1 and CDR2: SGHTA, FQGTGA. This CDR3 is CASSLNSGYEQFF.

The genes are TRBV30 and TRBJ1-2; lacking DNA, the TRBD1 call made by TCRdb goes unchecked. This CDR3 contains 14 residues. Germline V gives CDR1 GTSNPN, CDR2 SVGIG (reference sequence). The CDR3 reads CAWTQGDVVYGYTF.

CDR3 region: CASSQVRGYNEQFF. The V and J genes are TRBV4-3 and TRBJ2-1. Germline CDR1 LGHNA, CDR2 YSLEER. This CDR3 contains 14 residues.

The rearrangement joins TRBV3-1 to TRBJ1-1. Germline CDR1 reads LGHDT; CDR2 reads YNNKEL (reference sequence). The CDR3 length is 13 residues. The CDR3 loop is CDSSHYADTEAFF.

The genes are TRBV29-1 and TRBJ2-5. CDR1 is SQVTM, CDR2 ANQGSEA, per germline. This CDR3 has 15 amino acids. The chain's CDR3 is CSVEELATNQETQYF. The full variable domain, rest sourced from reference TRBV29-1 and TRBJ2-5, is SAVISQKPSRDICQRGTSLTIQCQVDSQVTMMFWYRQQPGQSLTLIATANQGSEATYESGFVIDKFPISRPNLTFSTLTVSNMSPEDSSIYLCSVEELATNQETQYFGPGTRLLVL.

This chain connects TRBV23-1 to TRBJ2-3; with no DNA, the TCRdb D assignment of TRBD2 cannot be verified. TRBV23-1 is classed as an ORF, of uncertain function. CDR3 size: 17 residues. CDR3 in amino acids: CASGRTAYGYSTDTQYF.

The chain employs TRBV9 and TRBJ2-2; TCRdb's D call of TRBD1 is untestable without DNA. The CDR3 extends over 15 amino acids. Germline V gene sequence: CDR1 SGDLS, CDR2 YYNGEE. Here the CDR3 reads CASSVARVNTGELFF.

This chain joins TRBV5-4 and TRBJ1-2. CDR1 is SGHNT and CDR2 is YYREEE in the germline V gene (reference sequence). The CDR3 is 15 residues long. The CDR3 sequence: CASSLMSPGAGGYTF.

V is TRBV11-2 and J is TRBJ2-5; TCRdb gives TRBD2 as the D gene, but with no DNA this cannot be confirmed. The CDR3 extends over 13 amino acids. The germline CDR1 and CDR2 sequences are SGHAT and FQNNGV. The CDR3 is CASSFGSVETQYF.